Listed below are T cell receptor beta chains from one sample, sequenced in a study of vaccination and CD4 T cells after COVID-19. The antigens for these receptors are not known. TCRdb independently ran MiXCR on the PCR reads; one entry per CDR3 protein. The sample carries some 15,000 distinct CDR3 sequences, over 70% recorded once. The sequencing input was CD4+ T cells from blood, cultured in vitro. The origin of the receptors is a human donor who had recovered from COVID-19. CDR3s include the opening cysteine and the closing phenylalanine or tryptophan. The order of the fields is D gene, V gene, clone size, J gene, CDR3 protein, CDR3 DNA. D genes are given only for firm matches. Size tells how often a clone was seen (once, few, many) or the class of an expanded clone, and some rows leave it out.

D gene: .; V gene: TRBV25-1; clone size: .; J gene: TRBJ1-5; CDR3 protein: CASSEYWGQPQHF; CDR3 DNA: TGTGCCAGCAGTGAATATTGGGGACAGCCCCAGCATTTT
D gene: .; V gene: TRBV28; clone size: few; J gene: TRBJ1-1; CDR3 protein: CASSLGGGGAFF; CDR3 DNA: TGTGCCAGCAGTTTGGGGGGCGGCGGGGCTTTCTTT
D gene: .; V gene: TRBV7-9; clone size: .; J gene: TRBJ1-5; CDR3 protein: CASSLAGQLGNQPQHF; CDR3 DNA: TGTGCCAGCAGCTTAGCCGGACAGTTGGGGAATCAGCCCCAGCATTTT
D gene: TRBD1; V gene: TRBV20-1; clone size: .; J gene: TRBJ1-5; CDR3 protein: CSASRQGSGQPQHF; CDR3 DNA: TGCAGTGCGTCTCGACAGGGGTCCGGACAGCCCCAGCATTTT
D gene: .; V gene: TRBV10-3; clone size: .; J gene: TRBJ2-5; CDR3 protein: CAISQDSHPQYF; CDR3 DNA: TGTGCCATCAGCCAAGACTCGCACCCCCAGTACTTC
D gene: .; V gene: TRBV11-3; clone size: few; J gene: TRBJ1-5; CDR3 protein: CASRQGQPQHF; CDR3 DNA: TGTGCCAGCAGACAGGGTCAGCCCCAGCATTTT
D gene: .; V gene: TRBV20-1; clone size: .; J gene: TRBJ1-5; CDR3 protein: CSARVTESNQPQHF; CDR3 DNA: TGCAGTGCTAGGGTCACGGAGAGCAATCAGCCCCAGCATTTT
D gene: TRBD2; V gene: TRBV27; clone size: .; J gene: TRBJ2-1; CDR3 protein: CASSFEASGSSYNEQFF; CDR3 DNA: TGTGCCAGCAGTTTTGAGGCTAGCGGGAGCTCCTACAATGAGCAGTTCTTC
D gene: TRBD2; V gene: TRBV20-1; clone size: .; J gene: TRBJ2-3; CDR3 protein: CSAFVAGITDTQYF; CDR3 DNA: TGCAGTGCTTTCGTAGCGGGTATCACAGATACGCAGTATTTT
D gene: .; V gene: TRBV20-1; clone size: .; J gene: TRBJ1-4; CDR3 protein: CSARGQGNEKLFF; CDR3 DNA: TGCAGTGCTAGGGGTCAGGGGAATGAAAAACTGTTTTTT
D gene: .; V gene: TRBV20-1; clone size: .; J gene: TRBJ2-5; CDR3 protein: CSPRDRTLQETQYF; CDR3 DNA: TGCAGCCCGAGGGACCGGACCCTCCAAGAGACCCAGTACTTC
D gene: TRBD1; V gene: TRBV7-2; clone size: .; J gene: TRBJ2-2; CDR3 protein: CASSLRDRGSRTGELFF; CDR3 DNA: TGTGCCAGCAGCCTCCGGGACAGGGGAAGTCGGACCGGGGAGCTGTTTTTT
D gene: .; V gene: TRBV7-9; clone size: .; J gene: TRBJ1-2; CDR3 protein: CASSFSPAQGRDYGYTF; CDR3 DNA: TGTGCCAGCAGCTTTAGCCCGGCACAGGGTAGAGACTATGGCTACACCTTC
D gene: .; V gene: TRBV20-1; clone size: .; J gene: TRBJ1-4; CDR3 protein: CSARGQGHEKLFF; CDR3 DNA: TGCAGTGCTAGGGGCCAGGGGCACGAAAAACTGTTTTTT
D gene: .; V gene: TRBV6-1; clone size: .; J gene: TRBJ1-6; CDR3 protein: CASSTTRVSNSPLHF; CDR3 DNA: TGTGCCAGCAGTACTACCAGGGTTTCTAATTCACCCCTCCACTTT
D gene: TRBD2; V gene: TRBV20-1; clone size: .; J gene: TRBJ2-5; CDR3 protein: CSARGLAGVSGETQYF; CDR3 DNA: TGCAGTGCTAGGGGACTAGCGGGAGTAAGCGGTGAGACCCAGTACTTC
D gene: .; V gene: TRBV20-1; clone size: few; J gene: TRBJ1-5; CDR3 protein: CSARDGQKRGFAQPQHF; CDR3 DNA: TGCAGTGCTAGAGATGGGCAGAAACGGGGTTTTGCTCAGCCCCAGCATTTT
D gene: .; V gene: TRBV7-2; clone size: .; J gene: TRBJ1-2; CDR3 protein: CASSPGRGTNYGYTF; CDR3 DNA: TGTGCCAGCAGCCCCGGGCGAGGAACTAACTATGGCTACACCTTC
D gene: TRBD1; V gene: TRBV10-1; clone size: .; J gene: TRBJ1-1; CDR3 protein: CASKGQGNTEAFF; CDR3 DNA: TGCGCCAGCAAGGGACAGGGGAACACTGAAGCTTTCTTT
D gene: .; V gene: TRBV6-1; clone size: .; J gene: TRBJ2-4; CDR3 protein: CASSPNRQANIQYF; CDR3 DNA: TGTGCCAGCAGTCCTAACAGACAGGCTAACATTCAGTACTTC
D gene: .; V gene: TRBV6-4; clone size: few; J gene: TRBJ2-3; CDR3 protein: CASSEAGTDTQYF; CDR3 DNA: TGTGCCAGCAGTGAAGCGGGCACAGATACGCAGTATTTT
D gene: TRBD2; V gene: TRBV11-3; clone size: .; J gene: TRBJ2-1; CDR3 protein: CASSPVSGRANNEQFF; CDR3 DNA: TGTGCCAGCAGCCCAGTTAGCGGGAGGGCGAACAATGAGCAGTTCTTC
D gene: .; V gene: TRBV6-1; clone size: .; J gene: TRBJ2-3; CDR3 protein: CASSQGHTDTQYF; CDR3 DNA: TGTGCCAGCAGCCAAGGCCACACAGATACGCAGTATTTT
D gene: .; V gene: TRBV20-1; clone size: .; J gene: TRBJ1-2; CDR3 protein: CSAPRSVGLNYGYTF; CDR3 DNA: TGCAGTGCTCCCCGGTCAGTAGGACTTAACTATGGCTACACCTTC
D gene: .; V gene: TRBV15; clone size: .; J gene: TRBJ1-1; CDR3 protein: CATSRTPGVFYTEAFF; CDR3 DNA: TGTGCCACCAGCAGGACCCCGGGAGTATTTTACACTGAAGCTTTCTTT
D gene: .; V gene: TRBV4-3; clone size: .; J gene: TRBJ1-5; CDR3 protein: CASSQDWRNGMPQHF; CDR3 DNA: TGCGCCAGCAGCCAAGATTGGCGTAACGGTATGCCCCAGCATTTT
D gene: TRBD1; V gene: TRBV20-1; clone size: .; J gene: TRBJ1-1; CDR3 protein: CSAPTPGTANTEAFF; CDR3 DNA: TGCAGTGCCCCGACCCCCGGGACAGCTAACACTGAAGCTTTCTTT
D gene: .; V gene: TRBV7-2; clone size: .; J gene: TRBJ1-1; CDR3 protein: CASSAYLGVGTFF; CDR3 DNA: TGTGCCAGCAGCGCATACCTGGGAGTCGGAACTTTCTTT
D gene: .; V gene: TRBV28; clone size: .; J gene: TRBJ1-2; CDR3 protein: CASSLSTGYYGYTF; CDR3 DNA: TGTGCCAGCAGTTTATCGACAGGCTACTATGGCTACACCTTC
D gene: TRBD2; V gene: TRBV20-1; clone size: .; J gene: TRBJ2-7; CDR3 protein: CSVPTRSGDYYEQYF; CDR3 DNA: TGCAGTGTCCCCACCAGGAGCGGGGACTACTACGAGCAGTACTTC
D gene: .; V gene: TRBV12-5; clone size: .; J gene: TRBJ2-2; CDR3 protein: CASGLGTEGTGELFF; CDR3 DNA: TGTGCTAGTGGTTTGGGGACAGAGGGCACCGGGGAGCTGTTTTTT
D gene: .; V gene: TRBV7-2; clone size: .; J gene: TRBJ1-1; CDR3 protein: CASSRTLMNTEAFF; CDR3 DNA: TGTGCCAGCAGTCGGACGCTTATGAACACTGAAGCTTTCTTT
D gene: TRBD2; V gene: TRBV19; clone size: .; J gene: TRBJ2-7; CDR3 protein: CASSLRGTSGDTYEQYF; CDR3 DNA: TGTGCCAGTAGTCTCCGAGGGACTAGCGGGGATACCTACGAGCAGTACTTC
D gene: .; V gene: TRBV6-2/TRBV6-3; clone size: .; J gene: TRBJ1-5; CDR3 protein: CASSYQSRYNQPQHF; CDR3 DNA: TGTGCCAGCAGTTACCAGTCAAGATACAATCAGCCCCAGCATTTT
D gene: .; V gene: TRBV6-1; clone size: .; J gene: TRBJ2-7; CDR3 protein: CASTSDPTYEQYF; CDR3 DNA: TGTGCCAGCACCTCGGACCCAACATACGAGCAGTACTTC
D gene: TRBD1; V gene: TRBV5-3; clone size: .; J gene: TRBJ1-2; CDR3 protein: CARRRGRETGYTF; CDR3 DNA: TGTGCCAGAAGGAGGGGGCGGGAAACTGGCTACACCTTC
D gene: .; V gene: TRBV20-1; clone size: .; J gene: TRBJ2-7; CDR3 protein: CSARGAGFASYEQYF; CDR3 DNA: TGCAGTGCTAGAGGAGCCGGCTTTGCCTCCTACGAGCAGTACTTC
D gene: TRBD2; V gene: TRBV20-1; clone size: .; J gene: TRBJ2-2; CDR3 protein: CSAKGLAGVPGELFF; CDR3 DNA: TGCAGTGCTAAGGGACTAGCGGGAGTACCCGGGGAGCTGTTTTTT
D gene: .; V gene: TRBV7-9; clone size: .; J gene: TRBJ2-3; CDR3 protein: CASRLGAADTQYF; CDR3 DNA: TGTGCCAGCAGGCTAGGAGCCGCAGATACGCAGTATTTT
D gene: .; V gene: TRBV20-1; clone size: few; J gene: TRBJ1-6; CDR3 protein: CSGQLMTYNSPLHF; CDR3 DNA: TGCAGTGGCCAACTAATGACCTATAATTCACCCCTCCACTTT
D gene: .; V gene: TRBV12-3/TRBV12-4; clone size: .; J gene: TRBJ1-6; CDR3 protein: CASSFSATPNSPLHF; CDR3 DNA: TGTGCCAGCAGTTTTTCTGCGACACCAAATTCACCCCTCCACTTT
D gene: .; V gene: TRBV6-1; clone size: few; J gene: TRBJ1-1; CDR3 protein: CASSRTRENTEAFF; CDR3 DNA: TGTGCCAGCAGCCGAACCAGGGAGAACACTGAAGCTTTCTTT
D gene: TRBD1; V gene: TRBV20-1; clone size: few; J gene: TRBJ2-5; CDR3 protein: CSANRGKETQYF; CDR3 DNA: TGCAGTGCAAACAGGGGGAAAGAGACCCAGTACTTC
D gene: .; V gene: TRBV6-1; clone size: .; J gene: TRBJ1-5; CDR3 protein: CASNGGNQPQHF; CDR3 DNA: TGTGCCAGCAATGGCGGGAATCAGCCCCAGCATTTT